What follows is one T cell receptor (beta chain) and its context. The CDR3 contains 13 residues. Trimming removed 8 bases from V and 5 bases from J; junction bases left unmatched: 5. CDR1 and CDR2 from the germline V gene are MDHEN and SYDVKM. The sample comes from a study of cytomegalovirus exposure and HLA in healthy donors. Amplification used 60 Vbeta primers and 13 Jbeta primers. Sequencing was performed with immunoSEQ multiplex PCR; in TCRdb, only in-frame clones are kept and a portion is missing. The sample lists 110,000 or so clones, approximately 86% seen once, with approximately 6.1% in the top ten.

This TCR was sampled from a man younger than 30 in good health and CMV-seronegative. The sequencing sample was made of PBMCs. The chain links TRBV28 to TRBJ2-4; 8 nucleotides align to TRBD2. CDR3 DNA: TGTGCCAGCGGGTTACTAGCGGAAAACATTCAGTACTTC. It codes for CASGLLAENIQYF.